Below are 4 T cell receptor beta chains sequenced from a single sample in a study of blood T cell repertoires in COVID-19 (dated by TCRdb to 2020 to 2021). The library came from the immunoSEQ multiplex PCR assay. Drawn from immuneACCESS, this table holds only the in-frame rearrangements with V and J called that TCRdb kept. Clones are partly lost; checked studies trace under half to an unresolved V gene and leave the rest unexplained. The sample has 180,000 or so clones on record, approximately 88% of them singletons. The ten largest make up around 6.7% of the sample. Source material: peripheral blood. The source of these receptors is a woman aged 40 to 50 with COVID-19, enrolled during active disease.

The chain combines TRBV12-3 or TRBV12-4 with TRBJ1-2; D unclear. Trimming took 6 bases from V and 4 from J, leaving 12 bases between them. CDR3 length: 13 amino acids. The DNA of the CDR3 is TGTGCCAGCAGCACGGGGATGATCTATGGCTACACCTTC. Its translation: CASSTGMIYGYTF.

V usage is TRBV10-1 and J usage is TRBJ1-2; 7 nucleotides align to TRBD1. The CDR3 contains 14 residues. V was clipped by 4 bases and J by 2 bases; unmatched bases: 4. CDR1 is WNHNN and CDR2 is SYGVQD in the germline V gene (reference sequence). This chain's CDR3 is CASSGQGNNYGYTF. The DNA for the CDR3 is TGCGCCAGCAGTGGACAGGGAAACAACTATGGCTACACCTTC.

The rearrangement links TRBV5-1 to TRBJ1-4, with a possible D match to TRBD1 (5 bases). V dropped 0 bases and J dropped 8 bases, with 14 bases sitting between them. The CDR3 extends over 15 amino acids. Germline V gene sequence: CDR1 SGHRS, CDR2 YFSETQ. The CDR3 sequence is CASSLVSGSREKLFF. DNA for the CDR3: TGCGCCAGCAGCTTGGTATCAGGGTCGAGAGAAAAACTGTTTTTT.

This rearrangement joins TRBV4-1 to TRBJ1-6; 8 bases are shared with TRBD1. Germline V gene lookup returns CDR1 MGHRA and CDR2 YSYEKL. CDR3 length: 15 amino acids. Germline trimming cut 1 base from V and 10 bases from J; bases unmatched to any gene: 6. CDR3 sequence (DNA): TGCGCCAGCAGCCAAGGACCAGGGGGCGAATCACCCCTCCACTTT. It encodes CASSQGPGGESPLHF.